This paragraph reports one TCR beta chain. The junction does not match germline at one end; this may be a read error. These data come from a study of blood T cell repertoires in COVID-19. Everyone who took part was roughly 18 to 100 years old, and they came from over 20 US areas. For recovered donors of Cohort 3, there were two negative PCRs, clearance, or symptom resolution. Under the authors' procedure: Amplification from reference gene primers served as the basis for estimated nucleated cell counts. Some clones are missing from TCRdb's copy, which holds only in-frame ones; the method was immunoSEQ multiplex PCR. V and J calls and clone size come straight from that table; D and trimming were deduced from the DNA. The profile shows almost 500,000 clones, about nine tenths of them singletons. The sequence was obtained from a woman aged 60-70 years who had recovered from COVID-19. The sample comprised PBMCs or T cells enriched from blood (not recorded which).

In nucleotides, the CDR3 is TGTGTCAGCAGTTTTCAGGGGGCAGGTAATTCACCCCTCCACTTT. It specifies CVSSFQGAGNSPLHF. This chain uses TRBV28 with TRBJ1-6; TRBD1 aligns across 8 bases. Germline V gives CDR1 MDHEN, CDR2 SYDVKM. The CDR3 is made up of 15 amino acids.